Listed below are T cell receptor beta chains from one sample, sequenced in a study of blood T cell repertoires in COVID-19. This table comes from immunoSEQ multiplex PCR, and its TCRdb copy is limited to in-frame clones, with some not included. Of around 220,000 clones detected, around 82% appear once; the ten largest clones hold nearly 5%. Sequencing was carried out using peripheral blood. All receptors derive from a woman aged 80 or over with active or convalescent COVID-19. Both conserved end residues are part of each CDR3. The D gene is left open where the match is weak. Clone size is shown for a subset of rows, as once, few, many or a class of expanded clone.

V: TRBV2
J: TRBJ2-1
size: -
D: -
CDR3: CASNQGGLANEQFF
DNA: TGTGCCAGCAATCAGGGGGGCCTGGCCAATGAGCAGTTCTTC

V: TRBV27
J: TRBJ1-2
size: -
D: -
CDR3: CASSLKGGNYGYTF
DNA: TGTGCCAGCAGTTTAAAGGGGGGGAACTATGGCTACACCTTC

V: TRBV6-5
J: TRBJ1-1
size: -
D: TRBD1
CDR3: CASSYLTGGYGAFF
DNA: TGTGCCAGCAGTTACTTGACAGGGGGTTACGGAGCTTTCTTT

V: TRBV10-2
J: TRBJ1-5
size: -
D: -
CDR3: CASSGVPNQPQHF
DNA: TGCGCCAGCAGTGGAGTCCCGAATCAGCCCCAGCATTTT

V: TRBV28
J: TRBJ2-7
size: -
D: -
CDR3: CATRPTVGIPYEQYF
DNA: TGTGCCACCCGTCCTACAGTCGGGATCCCCTACGAGCAGTACTTC

V: TRBV15
J: TRBJ2-7
size: -
D: TRBD1
CDR3: CATHAGGGQYEQYF
DNA: TGTGCCACCCACGCAGGGGGCGGACAATACGAGCAGTACTTC

V: TRBV24-1
J: TRBJ2-5
size: -
D: -
CDR3: CATSDSTVQETQYF
DNA: TGTGCCACCAGTGATTCGACAGTCCAAGAGACCCAGTACTTC

V: TRBV28
J: TRBJ2-7
size: -
D: -
CDR3: CASSLYGGSYEQYF
DNA: TGTGCCAGCAGTTTATATGGAGGGTCCTACGAGCAGTACTTC

V: TRBV6-2/TRBV6-3
J: TRBJ1-2
size: once
D: -
CDR3: CASSGPGALGGYTF
DNA: TGTGCCAGCAGTGGCCCAGGGGCATTGGGTGGCTACACCTTC

V: TRBV6-5
J: TRBJ1-1
size: once
D: TRBD1
CDR3: CASSWDSRSLAFF
DNA: TGTGCCAGCAGCTGGGACAGCCGTTCTCTCGCTTTCTTT

V: TRBV30
J: TRBJ1-6
size: -
D: -
CDR3: CAWQTSSPLHF
DNA: TGTGCCTGGCAGACTAGTTCACCCCTCCACTTT

V: TRBV5-1
J: TRBJ1-2
size: -
D: TRBD1
CDR3: CASGVQGNYGYTF
DNA: TGCGCCAGCGGGGTACAGGGGAACTATGGCTACACCTTC

V: TRBV7-9
J: TRBJ1-1
size: -
D: TRBD1
CDR3: CASSFGDRGIGMNTEAFF
DNA: TGTGCCAGCAGCTTTGGGGACAGGGGAATAGGAATGAACACTGAAGCTTTCTTT

V: TRBV5-1
J: TRBJ2-4
size: -
D: TRBD2
CDR3: CASSQNPSGGAVNIQYF
DNA: TGCGCCAGCAGCCAAAACCCTAGCGGGGGGGCCGTAAACATTCAGTACTTC

V: TRBV18
J: TRBJ2-3
size: -
D: -
CDR3: CASSPLAVRAVIHFTDTQYF
DNA: TGTGCCAGCTCACCTTTGGCGGTCAGGGCAGTCATCCACTTCACAGATACGCAGTATTTT

V: TRBV27
J: TRBJ2-1
size: -
D: -
CDR3: CASSLLGQGSHNEQFF
DNA: TGTGCCAGCAGTTTATTAGGGCAGGGGAGCCACAATGAGCAGTTCTTC

V: TRBV10-2
J: TRBJ2-2
size: -
D: TRBD2
CDR3: CASSRDSGGRNTGELFF
DNA: TGCGCCAGCAGCAGAGACTCGGGGGGAAGAAACACCGGGGAGCTGTTTTTT

V: TRBV7-2
J: TRBJ2-3
size: -
D: TRBD2
CDR3: CASSSAYSGGAADTQYF
DNA: TGTGCCAGCAGCTCCGCATATAGCGGGGGGGCCGCAGATACGCAGTATTTT

V: TRBV11-2
J: TRBJ2-3
size: -
D: TRBD2
CDR3: CASSLASGGRSSTDTQYF
DNA: TGTGCCAGCAGCTTGGCTAGCGGGGGGCGATCTAGCACAGATACGCAGTATTTT

V: TRBV6-1
J: TRBJ1-2
size: -
D: TRBD1
CDR3: CASSEWGGQVGYGYTF
DNA: TGTGCCAGCAGTGAATGGGGGGGACAGGTTGGATATGGCTACACCTTC

V: TRBV18
J: TRBJ1-1
size: -
D: TRBD1
CDR3: CASSPQRDGQAAFF
DNA: TGTGCCAGCTCACCTCAACGAGACGGACAGGCAGCTTTCTTT

V: TRBV18
J: TRBJ1-5
size: -
D: TRBD1
CDR3: CASSQGQRNQPQHF
DNA: TGTGCCAGCTCGCAGGGACAGCGCAATCAGCCCCAGCATTTT

V: TRBV15
J: TRBJ2-5
size: -
D: -
CDR3: CATSRDFGGETQYF
DNA: TGTGCCACCAGCAGAGATTTTGGCGGGGAGACCCAGTACTTC

V: TRBV6-1
J: TRBJ1-1
size: -
D: TRBD1
CDR3: CASSERQGALRTEAFF
DNA: TGTGCCAGCAGTGAACGACAGGGGGCGCTTCGGACTGAAGCTTTCTTT

V: TRBV20-1
J: TRBJ2-3
size: -
D: TRBD1
CDR3: CSASPGTGTDTQYF
DNA: TGCAGTGCTAGTCCCGGGACAGGCACAGATACGCAGTATTTT

V: TRBV12-3/TRBV12-4
J: TRBJ2-3
size: once
D: -
CDR3: CASSLLRDTQYF
DNA: TGTGCCAGCAGTTTGCTTCGGGATACGCAGTATTTT

V: TRBV6-4
J: TRBJ1-5
size: few
D: TRBD1
CDR3: CASIDRGTGEGDNQPQHF
DNA: TGTGCCAGCATCGACAGGGGCACAGGGGAGGGGGACAATCAGCCCCAGCATTTT

V: TRBV5-1
J: TRBJ2-1
size: few
D: TRBD2
CDR3: CASSLAVGAGGPNEQFF
DNA: TGCGCCAGCAGCTTGGCAGTTGGAGCGGGGGGGCCCAATGAGCAGTTCTTC

V: TRBV28
J: TRBJ2-3
size: once
D: TRBD1
CDR3: CAIRDRVTDTQYF
DNA: TGTGCCATCCGGGACAGGGTTACAGATACGCAGTATTTT

V: TRBV19
J: TRBJ1-1
size: few
D: -
CDR3: CASRGAYGATEAFF
DNA: TGTGCCAGTAGGGGGGCATACGGGGCTACTGAAGCTTTCTTT

V: TRBV5-1
J: TRBJ2-1
size: -
D: -
CDR3: CASSLSPSGEQFF
DNA: TGCGCCAGCAGCTTGTCCCCGTCCGGTGAGCAGTTCTTC

V: TRBV5-1
J: TRBJ2-1
size: -
D: -
CDR3: CASSDTNSYNEQFF
DNA: TGCGCCAGCAGTGACACCAACTCCTACAATGAGCAGTTCTTC

V: TRBV18
J: TRBJ2-1
size: -
D: -
CDR3: CASSGVGGASYNEQFF
DNA: TGTGCCAGCTCAGGGGTAGGTGGGGCCTCCTACAATGAGCAGTTCTTC

V: TRBV28
J: TRBJ1-4
size: once
D: TRBD1
CDR3: CASSPPGTEQNEKLFF
DNA: TGTGCCAGCAGTCCCCCGGGGACAGAGCAAAATGAAAAACTGTTTTTT

V: TRBV5-1
J: TRBJ2-5
size: -
D: -
CDR3: CASSLGQEETQYF
DNA: TGCGCCAGCAGCTTGGGACAGGAAGAGACCCAGTACTTC

V: TRBV19
J: TRBJ2-5
size: -
D: -
CDR3: CASSIAGLSPGTQYF
DNA: TGTGCCAGTAGTATTGCGGGACTCTCTCCAGGGACCCAGTACTTC

V: TRBV3-1/TRBV3-2
J: TRBJ2-3
size: -
D: -
CDR3: CASTSTGRLTDTQYF
DNA: TGTGCCAGCACCTCGACCGGGAGACTCACAGATACGCAGTATTTT

V: TRBV2
J: TRBJ1-1
size: -
D: -
CDR3: CASSELRVGTEAFF
DNA: TGTGCCAGCAGTGAACTCAGGGTGGGGACTGAAGCTTTCTTT